A selection of T cell receptor beta chains follows, all from one sample in a study of STAT5B mutations in CD4+ large granular lymphocyte leukemia. Here immunoSEQ multiplex PCR was the method, and the copy in TCRdb shows in-frame clones only, minus some. The sample yields roughly 40,000 clones, approximately 86% seen once. Sequenced sample: CD4+ T cells from blood buffy coats. The receptors were sampled from a human donor in good health. The CDR3 runs from the conserved cysteine through the conserved F or W. Each record gives: D gene, J gene, V gene, clone size, CDR3 DNA, CDR3 protein. D genes are given only for firm matches. A clone size is listed for some rows: how often the clone was seen (once, few, many), or a class if it is expanded.

NA | TRBJ1-1 | TRBV5-1 | NA | TGCGCCAGCAGCGGCAGCGTAATGGGAAACACTGAAGCTTTCTTT | CASSGSVMGNTEAFF
NA | TRBJ1-6 | TRBV6-5 | NA | TGTGCCAGCAGTTACTCGAGGAGGGACGGTTCACCCCTCCACTTT | CASSYSRRDGSPLHF
TRBD2 | TRBJ2-7 | TRBV30 | NA | TGTGCCGCAAGGGGCCCCAAGCGGGGGCGGGAGAACGCTTACGAGCAGTACTTC | CAARGPKRGRENAYEQYF
NA | TRBJ1-1 | TRBV5-8 | once | TGTGCCAGCACCTTTTACAGGCGTAACACTGAAGCTTTCTTT | CASTFYRRNTEAFF
TRBD1 | TRBJ1-1 | TRBV7-3 | few | TGTGCCAGCAGCTCCCAAGGACAGGGGGGGACTGAAGCTTTCTTT | CASSSQGQGGTEAFF
NA | TRBJ1-1 | TRBV5-1 | NA | TGCGCCAGCAGCCCTCCTATGAACACTGAAGCTTTCTTT | CASSPPMNTEAFF
TRBD1 | TRBJ1-3 | TRBV5-4 | NA | TGTGCCAGCAGCATACAGGGGGTTCGTGGAAACACCATATATTTT | CASSIQGVRGNTIYF
TRBD1 | TRBJ1-1 | TRBV4-2 | NA | TGTGCCAGCAGCCAGGATTCGACAGGGAGGAACACTGAAGCTTTCTTT | CASSQDSTGRNTEAFF
TRBD2 | TRBJ2-1 | TRBV7-9 | NA | TGTGCCAGCAGCATCGGGACTAGCGGGGGCAATGAGCAGTTCTTC | CASSIGTSGGNEQFF
NA | TRBJ1-1 | TRBV28 | NA | TGTGCCAGCAGTTTGGGGACTCTGAGGGGGACTGAAGCTTTCTTT | CASSLGTLRGTEAFF
TRBD2 | TRBJ2-7 | TRBV2 | NA | TGTGCCAGCGGACTAGCGGAAAAGTACGAGCAGTACTTC | CASGLAEKYEQYF
TRBD1 | TRBJ1-2 | TRBV5-1 | NA | TGCGCCAGCAGCTTGCTCACAGGGGAGTATGGCTACACCTTC | CASSLLTGEYGYTF
TRBD1 | TRBJ2-7 | TRBV7-3 | few | TGTGCCAGCAGCTTGGGACAGGGGACCTACGAGCAGTACTTC | CASSLGQGTYEQYF
NA | TRBJ2-3 | TRBV25-1 | NA | TGTGCCAGCAGTACCTTGTTGGGGGATACGCAGTATTTT | CASSTLLGDTQYF
NA | TRBJ2-6 | TRBV5-1 | few | TGCGCCAGCAGCTTGGCAGCCTACTCTGGGGCCAACGTCCTGACTTTC | CASSLAAYSGANVLTF
TRBD2 | TRBJ2-1 | TRBV29-1 | NA | TGCAGCTCCTGGACTAGCGGGAAACGTAGTGAGCAGTTCTTC | CSSWTSGKRSEQFF
NA | TRBJ1-2 | TRBV4-1 | NA | TGCGCCAGCAGCCAAGAAGTGGGCTCCCCGAACACCTTC | CASSQEVGSPNTF
TRBD2 | TRBJ2-7 | TRBV18 | NA | TGTGCCAGCTCACCATCTTTGGCTAGCGGAGAGTACGAGCAGTACTTC | CASSPSLASGEYEQYF
TRBD1 | TRBJ1-2 | TRBV13 | NA | TGTGCCAGCAGCCCTACCCCATGGGACAGGGGGAGATATGGCTACACCTTC | CASSPTPWDRGRYGYTF
TRBD1 | TRBJ2-6 | TRBV7-9 | NA | TGTGCCAGCAGCACTCAGGGGGCCCTCTCTGGGGCCAACGTCCTGACTTTC | CASSTQGALSGANVLTF
TRBD1 | TRBJ1-2 | TRBV28 | NA | TGTGCCAGCAGACGACAGGGGGCGGCATTGAACTATGGCTACACCTTC | CASRRQGAALNYGYTF
NA | TRBJ1-1 | TRBV27 | once | TGTGCCAGCAGTACCCGGGGGAACACTGAAGCTTTCTTT | CASSTRGNTEAFF
NA | TRBJ1-1 | TRBV5-1 | NA | TGCGCCAGCAGCTTGGGGAGGAACACTGAAGCTTTCTTT | CASSLGRNTEAFF
TRBD2 | TRBJ2-1 | TRBV6-1 | NA | TGTGCCAGCAGTGAGCCTAGCGGGAGTCGTGTAAATGAGCAGTTCTTC | CASSEPSGSRVNEQFF
TRBD1 | TRBJ1-4 | TRBV5-1 | NA | TGCGCCAGCAGCATAGGACAGGCAGCAACTAATGAAAAACTGTTTTTT | CASSIGQAATNEKLFF
TRBD2 | TRBJ2-7 | TRBV18 | NA | TGTGCCAGCTCACCTGGCGGGGGCTACGAGCAGTACTTC | CASSPGGGYEQYF
TRBD2 | TRBJ2-7 | TRBV6-4 | NA | TGTGCCAGCAGTGAGAGACTAGCGGGACTCAACGAGCAGTACTTC | CASSERLAGLNEQYF
NA | TRBJ2-1 | TRBV19 | NA | TGTGCCAGTAGTGTAGGCAGGGCGTACAATGAGCAGTTCTTC | CASSVGRAYNEQFF
NA | TRBJ2-5 | TRBV4-1 | NA | TGCGCCAGCAGCCCTGGCTGGGCAGCTCAAGAGACCCAGTACTTC | CASSPGWAAQETQYF
TRBD1 | TRBJ2-7 | TRBV27 | NA | TGTGCCAGCAGTAGGACAGGGGATAGGTACGAGCAGTACTTC | CASSRTGDRYEQYF
NA | TRBJ1-4 | TRBV9 | NA | TGTGCCAGCAGCGTCAGGTCAAACCCCGGGGAAAAACTGTTTTTT | CASSVRSNPGEKLFF
NA | TRBJ2-1 | TRBV2 | NA | TGTGCCAGCAGGGGGGTCTCAAGGAGGAGCTCCTACAATGAGCAGTTCTTC | CASRGVSRRSSYNEQFF
NA | TRBJ2-3 | TRBV9 | NA | TGTGCCAGCAGCGTACAGCGGGACACCACAGATACGCAGTATTTT | CASSVQRDTTDTQYF
TRBD2 | TRBJ2-7 | TRBV19 | NA | TGTGCCAGTCATCCCTCGAGCGGGAGACCGAGGAACGAGCAGTACTTC | CASHPSSGRPRNEQYF
NA | TRBJ1-5 | TRBV2 | NA | TGTGCCAGCAGGGGGACTTATAGCAATCAGCCCCAGCATTTT | CASRGTYSNQPQHF
TRBD2 | TRBJ2-7 | TRBV5-1 | NA | TGCGCCAGCAGCGACGGGGGTAGCGGGAGAACCTACGAGCAGTACTTC | CASSDGGSGRTYEQYF
TRBD2 | TRBJ2-1 | TRBV5-4 | NA | TGTGCCAGCAGAGAAGCGGGAGGGCTACTAAATGAGCAGTTCTTC | CASREAGGLLNEQFF
TRBD2 | TRBJ2-7 | TRBV27 | NA | TGTGCCAGCAGTTTAAAACTAGCGGACTACTACGAGCAGTACTTC | CASSLKLADYYEQYF
NA | TRBJ1-2 | TRBV19 | NA | TGTGCCAGTAGAGGCCCCGACACGACTAACTATGGCTACACCTTC | CASRGPDTTNYGYTF
TRBD1 | TRBJ2-5 | TRBV27 | NA | TGTGCCAGCAGTTTTATTGCCGGGACAGGGGGGGAGACCCAGTACTTC | CASSFIAGTGGETQYF
TRBD1 | TRBJ2-6 | TRBV19 | NA | TGTGCCAGTAGTATAGGGACAGGGGGGGCTTCTGGGGCCAACGTCCTGACTTTC | CASSIGTGGASGANVLTF
NA | TRBJ2-1 | TRBV30 | NA | TGTGCCTGGAGTGTAAGGGGGGAGCAGTTCTTC | CAWSVRGEQFF
TRBD2 | TRBJ2-2 | TRBV7-2 | NA | TGTGCCAGCAGCTCCAGACTAGCGGTGAACACCGGGGAGCTGTTTTTT | CASSSRLAVNTGELFF
NA | TRBJ1-5 | TRBV5-1 | NA | TGCGCCAGCAGCCCGCTACCCCCCAGGGACCGAGGTCAGCCCCAGCATTTT | CASSPLPPRDRGQPQHF
NA | TRBJ1-3 | TRBV6-5 | NA | TGTGCCAGCAGTTACGAGGCAGCTGGAAACACCATATATTTT | CASSYEAAGNTIYF
NA | TRBJ1-4 | TRBV28 | NA | TGTGCCAGCAGCCCTTCGGACAGACTTCGTCCTGCAACTAATGAAAAACTGTTTTTT | CASSPSDRLRPATNEKLFF
TRBD2 | TRBJ2-3 | TRBV19 | NA | TGTGCCAGTAGTCTCCGGACTAGCGGGAGGATCACAGATACGCAGTATTTT | CASSLRTSGRITDTQYF